This TCR beta chain was found in a study of CD8 T cells in ankylosing spondylitis (TCRdb year 2017). With respect to the entire study: The study set out to find disease-linked TCR variants by profiling T cell receptor beta repertoires in ankylosing spondylitis patients and healthy donors. The full study cohort was made up of about 25 ankylosing spondylitis patients and over 90 healthy donors. Peripheral blood samples were taken, and synovial fluid was additionally collected from ankylosing spondylitis patients. What the work shows at the level of the full study, not this receptor alone: Blood from ankylosing spondylitis patients appeared to be characterized by a TCR beta motif made up of under ten highly homologous amino acid variants. Some TCR beta motif variants had previously been reported in synovial fluid and blood of reactive arthritis patients, which suggested common disease-initiation mechanisms. The disease-linked clones had a CD8+ phenotype and were found at relatively low frequencies in peripheral blood. The disease-linked clones were reported to be significantly enriched in matched synovial fluid samples from ankylosing spondylitis patients.

Measured from the cysteine to the phenylalanine, the CDR3 is 16 residues long. Kept here is only the CDR3 DNA, which spans 48 bases and is read in frame from base 1. Relative to germline, V is missing 8 bases and J is missing 4 bases, with 14 bases of the junction outside any gene match. Many counts were recorded for this clonotype. This receptor's antigen is unknown. Base qualities are not at hand, and no much larger clone is one base apart. Sequencer: Illumina HiSeq 2500. TCR beta libraries were prepared by quantitative 5'-RACE with molecular barcodes. As for how the authors treated the data: To identify disease-linked TCR variants, a new computational method was used, one built on a probabilistic model of VDJ rearrangement. In TCRdb, the public reads were trimmed at Q25 with fastp and aligned with MiXCR, with productive beta chains retained. Rows are unified per CDR3 protein, each entry keeping the most common DNA and genes. The V and J calls were determined by TCRdb, not by the authors. In all, the sample holds about 140,000 distinct CDR3 sequences, and roughly 6.6% of those were seen once. The leading ten clones occupy over 10% of the sample.

Material for sequencing was blood, either unsorted or a sorted T cell fraction (not recorded which). The sequence is built from TRBV12-3 or TRBV12-4 and TRBJ2-5, with 9 middle bases fitting TRBD1. This receptor was identified in a female donor with ankylosing spondylitis or in good health (not recorded which). The DNA is as follows: TGTGCCAGCGGGGTGGGAACTGGGACAGGGCTAGAGACCCAGTACTTC. It codes for CASGVGTGTGLETQYF.